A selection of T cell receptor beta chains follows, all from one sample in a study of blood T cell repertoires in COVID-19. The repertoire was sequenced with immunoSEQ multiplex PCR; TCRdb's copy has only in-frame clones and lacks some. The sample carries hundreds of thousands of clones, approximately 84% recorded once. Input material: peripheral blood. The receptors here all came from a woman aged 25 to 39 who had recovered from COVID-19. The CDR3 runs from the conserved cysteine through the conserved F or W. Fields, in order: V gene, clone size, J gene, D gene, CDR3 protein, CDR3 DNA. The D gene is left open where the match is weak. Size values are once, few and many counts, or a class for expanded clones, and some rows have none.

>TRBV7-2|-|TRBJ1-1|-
CASSFQEGEAFF
TGTGCCAGCAGCTTTCAGGAGGGTGAAGCTTTCTTT
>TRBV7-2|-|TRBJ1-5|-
CASSYDGGSDQPQHF
TGTGCCAGCAGCTATGACGGGGGATCGGATCAGCCCCAGCATTTT
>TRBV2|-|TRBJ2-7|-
CASSGLAVAGEQYF
TGTGCCAGCAGTGGGTTAGCGGTGGCTGGGGAGCAGTACTTC
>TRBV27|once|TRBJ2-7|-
CASSLWGGDEQYF
TGTGCCAGCAGTTTATGGGGGGGCGACGAGCAGTACTTC
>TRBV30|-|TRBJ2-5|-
CAWSELQETQYF
TGTGCCTGGAGTGAGTTACAGGAGACCCAGTACTTC
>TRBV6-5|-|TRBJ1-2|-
CASSYNGYTF
TGTGCCAGCAGTTATAATGGCTACACCTTC
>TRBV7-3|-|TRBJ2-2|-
CASQGPGSDGTGELFF
TGTGCCAGCCAGGGGCCGGGCTCCGACGGGACCGGGGAGCTGTTTTTT
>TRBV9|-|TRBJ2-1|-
CASSVLFGNEQFF
TGTGCCAGCAGCGTATTATTCGGGAATGAGCAGTTCTTC
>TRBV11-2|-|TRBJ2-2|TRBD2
CASSLNPAGGTGELFF
TGTGCCAGCAGCTTAAATCCAGCGGGAGGGACCGGGGAGCTGTTTTTT
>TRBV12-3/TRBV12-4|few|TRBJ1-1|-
CASSSRLDTEAFF
TGTGCCAGCTCGTCGCGGCTGGACACTGAAGCTTTCTTT
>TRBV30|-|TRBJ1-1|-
CAWSNWARLNTEAFF
TGTGCCTGGAGTAACTGGGCCAGGTTGAACACTGAAGCTTTCTTT
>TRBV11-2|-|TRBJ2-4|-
CASSPSGGLGIQYF
TGTGCCAGCAGCCCCAGTGGCGGGTTGGGCATTCAGTACTTC
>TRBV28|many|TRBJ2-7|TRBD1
CASFGTSTGTYEQYF
TGTGCCAGTTTCGGTACTTCGACAGGGACCTACGAGCAGTACTTC
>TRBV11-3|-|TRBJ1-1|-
CASSLEGGAEAFF
TGTGCCAGCAGCTTAGAAGGGGGAGCTGAAGCTTTCTTT